The clone carrying this TCR beta chain was recorded once. The antigen is undetermined. This specimen comes from a study of shared clonotypes between healthy human individuals. Study results and caveats: The naive CD4 repertoires of a few donors were compared, and approximately 4.5% of clonotypes were shared.

The germline CDR1 and CDR2 sequences are MNHEY and SMNVEV (reference sequence). The CDR3 is made up of 13 amino acids. Trimming stripped 4 bases from V and 4 bases from J, with 10 bases between. The repertoire was sequenced with immunoSEQ multiplex PCR; TCRdb's copy has only in-frame clones and lacks some. The sample includes roughly 720,000 clones, around 91% of them seen just once. The receptor's source is a man in his late teens or twenties in good health. Some clones in this sample may be carry-over from other donors' samples. The rearrangement links TRBV27 to TRBJ1-2, with D uncertain. Source material: memory CD8+ T cells from PBMCs. Subset: CD45RO+ cells pooled with CCR7-negative TemRA cells. The CDR3 DNA is TGTGCCAGCAGTTATGGGCCAGGCTATGGCTACACCTTC. Translated, it gives CASSYGPGYGYTF.